This T cell receptor beta chain stems from a study of beta chain features in type 1 diabetes. Findings and limits, study-wide: All four CD4+ subsets from Type 1 diabetes patients carried moderately but significantly shorter TCRB CDR3s.

TCRB transcripts that were expressed got sequenced, as all of the isolated RNA had been reverse transcribed. Assay used: immunoSEQ multiplex PCR; TCRdb lists only in-frame clones, some missing. Here the sample spans around 70,000 clones, almost 50% being singletons. This CDR3 is 11 amino acids long. CDR1 is SEHNR, CDR2 FQNEAQ, per germline (reference sequence). V was pared by 10 bases and J by 0 bases, with 6 bases between. Sample share makes this clone medium-sized (0.01 to 0.1%). What it binds is unknown. The chain couples TRBV7-9 to TRBJ1-1, with unresolved D. This TCR came from a man aged 30 to 45 with type 1 diabetes. Sequencing used central memory CD4+ T cells from blood. The CDR3 DNA reads as TGTGCCATTTCAGTGAACACTGAAGCTTTCTTT. This sequence encodes CAISVNTEAFF.